Following are 10 T cell receptor beta chains from one sample sequenced in a study of blood T cells in healthy people across ages. A second PCR, run for about 6 to 12 cycles, used a sample-barcoded 5' primer plus a J-beta primer mix. TCRdb processed the 5' RACE reads anew with MiXCR; each CDR3 protein has one entry. This sample yields around 1,500,000 distinct CDR3 sequences, of which roughly 30% are seen a single time; 6.5% to 8.5% belongs to the top ten. The sample was blood. The source of these receptors is a woman in her twenties or thirties in good health.

This clonotype has a handful of counts. This chain uses TRBV4-3 with TRBJ1-2, with D unclear. V was shortened by 0 bases and J by 4 bases, with 9 bases between the two germline ends. CDR1 and CDR2 (germline): LGHNA, YSLEER. CDR3 length: 14 amino acids. The DNA of the CDR3 is TGCGCCAGCAGCCAAGAGTACGAGGGCTATGGCTACACCTTC. This encodes CASSQEYEGYGYTF.

This clonotype was detected only a few times. The chain recombines TRBV4-1 with TRBJ2-1; D might be TRBD1 (6 bases). The CDR3 is 15 residues long. The germline V and J ends were trimmed by 1 base and 12 bases, with 19 bases remaining between them. Germline V gene lookup returns CDR1 MGHRA and CDR2 YSYEKL. CDR3 bases: TGCGCCAGCAGCCAAGGTGGGACAAATAACATAGGGCAGTTCTTC. Encoded protein: CASSQGGTNNIGQFF.

This clonotype has just a few counts. The junction does not match germline at one end; this may be a read error. This rearrangement joins TRBV10-3 to TRBJ2-1; possible D gene TRBD2, 5 bases. This CDR3 region has 13 residues. From germline, CDR1 is ENHRY and CDR2 SYGVKD. This chain's CDR3 is CATSSYGDNEQFF. The CDR3 DNA sequence: TGTGCCACCAGTTCGTACGGGGACAATGAGCAGTTCTTC.

A word on this clonotype: The germline gene is not matched at one end of the junction; a read error may be the cause. The chain has TRBV20-1 and TRBJ1-6, with D maybe TRBD1 (5 bases). The CDR3 spans 14 residues. CDR1 is DFQATT, CDR2 SNEGSKA, per germline (reference sequence). The CDR3 sequence: CSARGLGTASPPHF. CDR3 nucleotides: TGCAGTGCGAGGGGTCTGGGCACGGCTTCACCCCCCCACTTT.

This clonotype appeared many times. The chain employs TRBV5-1 and TRBJ2-7; 8 bases map to TRBD1. CDR3 length equals 15 residues. Germline assignment: CDR1 SGHRS and CDR2 YFSETQ. J lost 1 base, V lost 2 bases, and 5 bases had no gene match. The CDR3 reads CASSFRTGPSYEQYF. The CDR3 DNA reads TGCGCCAGCAGCTTTAGGACAGGGCCATCCTACGAGCAGTACTTC.

Of note for this clonotype: The junction shows a germline mismatch at one end, possibly a read error. The chain uses TRBV27 and TRBJ2-7, with 9 nucleotides matching TRBD1. Germline CDR1 and CDR2: MNHEY and SMNVEV (reference sequence). This CDR3 has 17 amino acids. The DNA for the CDR3 is TGTGCCAGCAGGTTATGGTCGGGACAGGGCGTTTCCTACGAGCAGTACTTC. Protein sequence: CASRLWSGQGVSYEQYF.

The V and J genes are TRBV27 and TRBJ2-7; 13 nucleotides line up with TRBD2. The CDR3 is 16 residues long. In germline, CDR1 is MNHEY, CDR2 SMNVEV (reference sequence). V gave up 5 bases and J gave up 6 bases; unmatched junction bases: 10. The CDR3 DNA is TGTGCCAGCAGTCCCACTAGCGGGGGGGCTGCTCCCGAGCAGTACTTC. Protein product: CASSPTSGGAAPEQYF.

The table lists this clonotype with a few counts. A much larger clonotype is one base distant, so this may be a read error. The V gene is TRBV20-1, the J gene TRBJ2-1, with D unclear. The CDR3 has 11 amino acids. CDR1 and CDR2 (germline): DFQATT, SNEGSKA (reference sequence). The CDR3 spells CGVQRWREQFF. The DNA of the CDR3 is TGCGGTGTTCAAAGATGGCGTGAGCAGTTCTTC.

The chain is built from TRBV20-1 and TRBJ2-1, with 10 nucleotides matching TRBD2. Trimming removed 5 bases from V and 9 bases from J; junction bases left unmatched: 13. Per germline, CDR1 DFQATT and CDR2 SNEGSKA (reference sequence). There are 15 residues in the CDR3. CDR3: CSAGQEREGRVEQFF. CDR3 DNA: TGCAGTGCTGGCCAGGAGCGGGAGGGCCGGGTTGAGCAGTTCTTC.

This clonotype showed up just a few times. This chain links TRBV3-1 with TRBJ2-4, with D possibly being TRBD1 (5 bases). V was clipped by 3 bases and J by 10 bases, with 13 bases between them. Germline CDR1 reads LGHDT; CDR2 reads YNNKEL (reference sequence). The CDR3 has 13 residues. The CDR3: CASSQEGAGIQYF. In DNA, the CDR3 is TGTGCCAGCAGCCAGGAAGGGGCTGGTATTCAGTACTTC.